This T cell receptor beta chain was observed in a study of PD-1 blockade in classical Hodgkin lymphoma. Overall study findings and caveats: Researchers reported that CD4+ TCR diversity, though not CD8+, rose significantly by C4D1. Healthy donors reportedly exceeded newly diagnosed patients in baseline TCR diversity. The baseline diversity of complete responders showed similarity to that of newly diagnosed patients.

TCRdb's table, derived via immunoSEQ multiplex PCR, lists solely in-frame clones and lacks some. The sample lists about 4,000 clones; approximately 74% were seen once. In regard to this clone: Its antigen remains unidentified.

The germline V gene has CDR1 SGHRS and CDR2 YFSETQ. Trimming took 2 bases from V and 0 from J, leaving 11 bases between them. The CDR3 sequence is 16 residues long. Every one of the patients relapsed after autologous stem cell transplantation (brentuximab vedotin exposure was variable). Sequenced material: peripheral blood mononuclear cells (PBMCs), taken at baseline. The receptor was derived from a human donor with classical Hodgkin lymphoma. This rearrangement joins TRBV5-1 to TRBJ2-2; D possibly corresponds to TRBD1 (5 bases). The CDR3 protein is CASSLRRQSNTGELFF. The CDR3 region has the DNA TGCGCCAGCAGCTTACGAAGACAGTCGAACACCGGGGAGCTGTTTTTT. The full variable domain, its missing parts supplied by reference TRBV5-1 and TRBJ2-2, is KAGVTQTPRYLIKTRGQQVTLSCSPISGHRSVSWYQQTPGQGLQFLFEYFSETQRNKGNFPGRFSGRQFSNSRSEMNVSTLELGDSALYLCASSLRRQSNTGELFFGEGSRLTVL.